This TCR beta chain derives from a study of cytomegalovirus exposure and HLA in healthy donors (dated by TCRdb to 2016 to 2017). Looking at the study overall: An earlier analysis of several hundred of the donors reported about 260 Gb of sequence data and 95 million to 140 million unique TCR beta sequences obtained from around 180 million T cells. An early release covering roughly 640 HLA-typed donors comprised about 300 gigabases of sequencing data and tens of millions of unique TCR sequences. Of the roughly 400 genotyped donors, approximately 83% fell in the genetic ancestry cluster associated with self-reported Caucasian donors. The aim of the study was to test whether cataloging public T cell receptors could identify signatures of past pathogen exposure. Using immunosequencing, the study profiled T cell repertoires from about 620 subjects and related those repertoires to cytomegalovirus serostatus. In addition to the first cohort of 666 subjects, a separate validation cohort of approximately 130 different subjects was used. High-throughput TCR immunosequencing, statistical association of individual TCRs with disease status, and machine learning were combined to predict cytomegalovirus infection status. In a later analysis, previously published TCR beta repertoires from 550 to 700 donors were re-analyzed and high-resolution HLA genotyping was added so that TCR occurrence patterns could be studied. The later analysis used no new phenotypic data to find candidate immune exposures, relying instead on TCR beta sequences and their occurrence across donors. To decide whether each TCR beta V gene segment behaved as functional or pseudogenic, an earlier analysis of fewer than 750 of the donors relied on high-throughput TCR beta sequencing. Alongside the repertoire data, information on donor age, sex, ethnicity and CMV serostatus was compiled. In a later genetic analysis, genome-wide SNP genotypes for about 65% of the roughly 670 donors were used, and that subset was treated as a discovery cohort. All discovery cohort repertoires had been generated on a single sequencing platform. HLA typing covered class I and class II loci at four-digit resolution. The number of donors typed differed by locus, with 629-630 for A, B, C, DRB1 and DQB1, about 500 for DQA1, 600 to 610 for DPA1, and some 450 for DPB1. A handful of DR-DQ haplotypes were handled as single units for association and clustering because linkage in the cohort was strong. Among around 400 genotyped donors of the cohort, an average of approximately 230,000 unique TCR beta nucleotide sequences were sequenced per donor, about a sixth of them non-productive. Beyond this particular receptor, the publication reports: A later analysis found that TCR association rates varied across HLA loci, with DRB1 alleles showing the most associated TCRs and HLA-C alleles the fewest. Compared with equally common non-associated chains, HLA-associated TCR beta chains in a later analysis were more clonally expanded and had lower generation probabilities. A later analysis associated about 16,000 TCR beta sequences with specific HLA alleles at a false discovery rate of 0.05. A further reported finding was that TCR beta sequences accurately predicted the HLA-A and HLA-B alleles for most subjects in the first cohort. This cohort had only TCR beta chains sequenced, and the lack of alpha or paired-chain data limited which features could be detected. In vitro tests confirmed that a few of the cytomegalovirus-associated TCR beta chains recognize cytomegalovirus antigens. A group of highly shared sequence variants was considered likely to be a technical artifact of the sequencing pipeline. In a later genetic analysis, a missense DCLRE1C variant was associated with V-gene and J-gene trimming of TCR beta chains, and the association was replicated in an independent cohort. When HLA alleles, especially DR and DQ, strongly co-occurred, TCR associations were difficult to assign to individual alleles. CMV serostatus was the only immune exposure information available for the cohort. A later analysis found that most CMV-associated TCR beta chains appeared HLA-restricted, with HLA associations seemingly driven largely by CMV exposure. In both the original and validation cohorts, the classifier was reported to diagnose cytomegalovirus status with high specificity and sensitivity. In an earlier analysis of approximately 590 of the donors, most TCR beta V segments were observed in productive rearrangements about 90% or about 30% of the time, broadly matching IMGT annotations. In a later genetic analysis, fewer N-insertions in productive TCRs were reported among donors in an Asian-associated ancestry cluster than the 666-donor mean. HLA typing was unavailable for some donors at each locus, so association tests used only the typed subset. A later analysis reported that several top co-occurrence clusters appeared linked to parvovirus B19, influenza, CMV and Epstein-Barr virus. In the study, about 150 TCR beta chains were listed as associated with cytomegalovirus. Roughly uniform sequencing depth across donors was assumed in presence/absence analyses, although this assumption may not hold. Because the 87-base-pair reads could not distinguish some IMGT-functional V segments, including TRBV6-2 and TRBV6-3, those segments were excluded. It was suggested by the authors that the approach could potentially be generalized to other disease states and immunological phenotypes. While some public TCRs were present in many individuals, most TCR sequences turned up only very rarely across donors. Correlated functional status among segregating V segments might be attributable to linkage disequilibrium, but an unknown experimental factor could not be ruled out. About 17 rarely observed V segments, including chromosome 9 orphons, were excluded from the earlier analysis of just under 600 of the donors because counts were too low.

The germline V gene (reference sequence) supplies CDR1 MNHEY and CDR2 SMNVEV. Counted from cysteine to phenylalanine, this CDR3 has 15 amino acids. The retained sequence is limited to the CDR3, 45 bases, with the frame set at the first base. Cut back by 4 bases and 1 base, the V and J ends lie 13 bases apart. The cohort comprised under 700 healthy bone marrow donors. At the time of sampling, all cohort members were nominally healthy, though unrecorded immune exposures were likely present. The donor tested CMV seronegative, placing the donor among the 300 to 450 seronegative members of the cohort. A peripheral blood sample was provided by each donor, and peripheral blood mononuclear cells were used for TCR beta sequencing. Genomic DNA was extracted from the blood cell samples with the Qiagen DNeasy Blood Extraction Kit. Concerning this clone: Its recognized antigen is unknown. Base qualities are not at hand, and no much larger clone is one base apart.

Libraries were prepared through the immunoSEQ multiplex PCR assay. For the multiplex PCR, a mixture combining 60 forward primers for TCR Vbeta segments and 13 reverse primers for TCR Jbeta segments was used. The CDR3 region of rearranged TCR beta genes was amplified from genomic DNA by a multiplex PCR assay. The amplified TCR beta libraries were sequenced on the Illumina HiSeq System as 87-base-pair reads. The study's own analysis went as follows. In a later analysis, roughly 80 million unique TCR beta chains were counted across the roughly 700 repertoires, and about 9.9 million of these chains were shared by at least two donors. Raw reads were error-corrected and collapsed into unique sequences by a nearest-neighbor algorithm in which closely related sequences were merged to remove PCR and sequencing errors. CDR3 sequences were aligned to IMGT reference sequences to assign V, D and J gene segments. For a sequence to be retained, a match of at least six nucleotides was required to both a V gene segment and a J gene segment. A rearrangement was called productive if the CDR3 had no stop codons and remained in frame with V and J, and every other rearrangement was called non-productive. Following IMGT convention, CDR3 was defined as the stretch from the second conserved V-encoded cysteine to the conserved J-encoded phenylalanine. The earlier analysis of 587 of the donors excluded sequences that lacked an unambiguous match to a single V gene segment. In an earlier analysis of 587 of the donors, V segments were called functional above 56.7% productive rearrangements and were called segregating when the between-donor standard deviation exceeded 5%. A statistical classification framework was built for diagnosing cytomegalovirus status from the catalog of TCR beta chain sequences. A later analysis assigned V and J genes by comparing TCR nucleotide sequences with IMGT/GENE-DB human TR gene sequences. A later analysis assigned CDR3 sequences and most-parsimonious VDJ recombination scenarios with the TCRdist pipeline. In a later analysis, each TCR beta chain was defined by its CDR3 amino acid sequence together with its V-gene family, and reads lacking a unique V-gene family were excluded. To address suspected cross-contamination and a sequencing artifact, a later analysis removed 550 to 750 highly shared, low-generation-probability nucleotide sequences. A later analysis calculated a clonal expansion index for each public chain from normalized within-repertoire ranks of inferred template counts. Generation probabilities in a later analysis came from a VDJ recombination model fitted to out-of-frame rearrangements, and those results were checked against IGoR. Hypergeometric tests were used in a later analysis to score TCR-TCR, TCR-HLA and TCR-CMV co-occurrence, with a repertoire-size bias correction applied to the TCR pairs. In a later analysis, false discovery rates were estimated by permuting HLA or CMV assignments 20 times. In a later analysis, co-occurring TCRs were grouped with DBSCAN, and TCRdist sequence similarity was added when clustering was performed within HLA-allele-positive subsets. Repertoires with fewer than 30,000 or more than 120,000 public chains were left out of co-occurrence clustering, as were four to six repertoires with anomalous nucleotide sharing. Not all clones reach the TCRdb copy of this immuneACCESS table, which keeps in-frame sequences only. Checked studies attribute under half of the gap to unresolved V genes and leave the rest unexplained. From that table come the V and J calls and clone size; the DNA was used to work out D and trimming. The sample table lists around 200,000 clones, roughly four fifths of them with a count of one. In total, the top ten clones hold 0.2% to 0.25% of the sample.

Sequenced: PBMCs. The clonotype was recovered from a girl aged 2 to 9 in good health and CMV-seronegative. Rearrangement joined TRBV27 to TRBJ1-1; no confident D gene assignment can be made. The nucleotides are TGTGCCAGCAGTTCCATTCCGGGAACGAACACTGAAGCTTTCTTT. The resulting protein is CASSSIPGTNTEAFF.